This T cell receptor beta chain is drawn from a study of CD8 T cells in Susac syndrome. RNA was extracted with the RNeasy kit, and a quantity of roughly 0.45 to 1 ug was reverse transcribed using random hexamers. TCRdb re-called the immunoSEQ multiplex PCR reads through MiXCR, storing one row per CDR3 protein. The profile covers some 130,000 distinct CDR3 sequences, with around 86% appearing a single time and roughly 0.5% taken by the ten largest. Sequencing of TCR beta was performed on blood CD8+ and CD4+ T cells. TEMRA cells were FACS-enriched and CD8+ and CD4+ T cells negatively isolated. Germline V gives CDR1 SGHKS, CDR2 YYEKEE (reference sequence). The CDR3 length is 11 residues. V lost 6 bases and J lost 7, with 8 bases in between.

This TCR came from a human donor with multiple sclerosis. Sequencing was carried out using CD8+ T cells from PBMCs. This chain joins TRBV5-5 and TRBJ2-1; D is perhaps TRBD1 (5 bases). The CDR3 is CASNQGNEQFF. The CDR3 coding sequence is TGTGCCAGCAACCAGGGAAATGAGCAGTTCTTC.